This entry lists 18 T cell receptor beta chains sequenced from one sample in a study of control samples from healthy donors and cancer patients. TCRdb's copy holds only in-frame clones and misses some; the assay was immunoSEQ multiplex PCR. This table holds fewer than 90,000 clones, about 87% found once. The sample taken for sequencing was blood. The receptors come from a man aged 50-60 years in good health.

This clone was recorded a few times. The rearrangement uses TRBV6-2 or TRBV6-3 and TRBJ1-5; TRBD1 might be the D (5 bases). The CDR3 is 14 amino acids. The germline V and J ends were trimmed by 6 bases and 4 bases, with 13 bases remaining between them. Per the germline V gene, CDR1 is MNHEY and CDR2 is SVGEGT. The DNA for the CDR3 is TGTGCCAGCAGCGACAGTTTCGGGAATCAGCCCCAGCATTTT. The encoded protein is CASSDSFGNQPQHF.

The CDR3: CASSLSGGDTGELFF. The CDR3 nucleotides read TGTGCCAGCAGCTTGAGCGGAGGTGACACCGGGGAGCTGTTTTTT. The chain links TRBV2 to TRBJ2-2; the D gene is possibly TRBD2 (5 bases). Trimming took off 6 bases at V and 3 bases at J, with 14 bases between the two ends. CDR1 SNHLY and CDR2 FYNNEI come from the germline V gene. The CDR3 totals 15 residues.

The rearrangement links TRBV10-3 to TRBJ1-6; D gene unclear. This CDR3 has 13 residues. Trimming removed 3 bases from V and 10 bases from J, with 10 bases in between. Germline loops: CDR1 ENHRY, CDR2 SYGVKD. The CDR3 DNA is TGTGCCATCAGTGACGGGGAGGACTCACCCCTCCACTTT. Translated: CAISDGEDSPLHF.

The CDR3 DNA sequence: TGCGCCAGCAGCCGGGACAGACCCTACGAGCAGTACTTC. Translated, it gives CASSRDRPYEQYF. The V gene is TRBV4-3, the J gene TRBJ2-7, with 7 nucleotides matching TRBD1. The germline V gene has CDR1 LGHNA and CDR2 YSLEER. This CDR3 region has 13 residues. With 4 bases clipped from V and 2 bases from J, the junction kept 2 bases outside the gene matches.

J is TRBJ2-2 and V is TRBV7-6; D is perhaps TRBD1 (5 bases). Germline V gives CDR1 SGHVS, CDR2 FNYEAQ. V shed 1 base and J shed 3 bases, with 9 bases lying between them. The CDR3 runs to 15 residues. The DNA for the CDR3 is TGTGCCAGCAGCTTAGAGGCAGGGCACACCGGGGAGCTGTTTTTT. Translation gives CASSLEAGHTGELFF.

The V and J genes are TRBV3-1 (or the pseudogene TRBV3-2) and TRBJ2-3, with 15 bases identical to TRBD2. Losses at the gene ends were 4 bases for V and 7 bases for J; bases not matched to a gene: 6. Germline CDR1 LGHDT, CDR2 YNNKEL (reference sequence). The CDR3 has 16 amino acids. Here the CDR3 reads CASSLGLAGGINTQYF. The CDR3 bases are TGTGCCAGCAGCCTGGGACTAGCGGGGGGTATAAATACGCAGTATTTT.

The chain joins TRBV9 to TRBJ2-7, with 10 bases that match TRBD2. V lost 0 bases to trimming and J lost 4 bases; unmatched junction nucleotides: 4. This CDR3 comprises 15 residues. The germline V gene encodes CDR1 SGDLS and CDR2 YYNGEE. Written as DNA, the CDR3 is TGTGCCAGCAGCGTAGGGTCTAGCGGGGGTTACGAGCAGTACTTC. Translating it yields CASSVGSSGGYEQYF.

V is TRBV6-5 and J is TRBJ2-7, with D tentatively TRBD1 (5 bases). The CDR3 loop spans 14 amino acids. CDR1 and CDR2 from the germline V gene are MNHEY and SVGAGI. V lost 0 bases and J 1 base, leaving 7 bases between the germline ends. Here the CDR3 reads CASSYSAGSYEQYF. As DNA, the CDR3 is TGTGCCAGCAGTTACTCGGCAGGGTCCTACGAGCAGTACTTC.

The gene calls are TRBV5-1 and TRBJ2-1; TRBD1 is a possible D gene (6 bases). This CDR3 is built from 15 residues. Germline-derived CDR1 and CDR2 are SGHRS and YFSETQ. V shed 1 base and J shed 1 base, with 9 bases lying between them. CDR3 loop: CASSLNRVSYNEQFF. The CDR3, as DNA: TGCGCCAGCAGCTTGAACAGGGTGTCCTACAATGAGCAGTTCTTC. Together with reference TRBV5-1 and TRBJ2-1, the CDR3 gives the full variable domain: KAGVTQTPRYLIKTRGQQVTLSCSPISGHRSVSWYQQTPGQGLQFLFEYFSETQRNKGNFPGRFSGRQFSNSRSEMNVSTLELGDSALYLCASSLNRVSYNEQFFGPGTRLTVL.

This clone was seen just once. This chain joins TRBV7-9 and TRBJ1-2, with D unclear. The CDR3 is 14 residues long. Germline V lookup: CDR1 SEHNR, CDR2 FQNEAQ (reference sequence). V dropped 6 bases and J dropped 4 bases, with 15 bases sitting between them. CDR3 amino acids: CASRSNISSYGYTF. The DNA for the CDR3 is TGTGCCAGCAGGAGTAACATCTCGTCCTATGGCTACACCTTC.

The V call is TRBV27, the J call TRBJ1-1; possible D gene TRBD1, 5 bases. CDR3 length equals 15 residues. From germline, CDR1 is MNHEY and CDR2 SMNVEV (reference sequence). The V end was cut by 1 base, the J end by 1 base, with 10 bases between. The CDR3 loop reads CASSLFGASNTEAFF. Here the CDR3 DNA reads TGTGCCAGCAGTTTATTCGGGGCGTCGAACACTGAAGCTTTCTTT.

V and J are TRBV10-1 and TRBJ2-5, with 11 bases that match TRBD2. With V trimmed by 2 bases and J by 3 bases, 8 bases remained unmatched. The CDR3 extends over 17 amino acids. Germline values: CDR1 WNHNN, CDR2 SYGVQD (reference sequence). CDR3 sequence: CASSEPRLAGREETQYF. The DNA of the CDR3 is TGCGCCAGCAGTGAGCCCCGACTAGCGGGGAGGGAAGAGACCCAGTACTTC.

The V and J genes are TRBV19 and TRBJ2-1, with TRBD2 as a possible D gene (6 bases). Germline CDR1 reads LNHDA; CDR2 reads SQIVND (reference sequence). V gave up 5 bases and J gave up 3 bases, with 11 bases separating them. The CDR3 is made up of 14 amino acids. Here the CDR3 reads CASSPGTGYNEQFF. The CDR3, as DNA: TGTGCCAGTAGTCCCGGGACTGGCTACAATGAGCAGTTCTTC.

V gene TRBV2 combines with J gene TRBJ2-5, with D possibly being TRBD1 (5 bases). Germline CDR1 and CDR2: SNHLY and FYNNEI. CDR3 size: 15 residues. V lost 1 base and J 3 bases, leaving 12 bases between the germline ends. CDR3 sequence reads: CASSEDRPPKETQYF. The CDR3 DNA reads as TGTGCCAGCAGTGAAGACAGGCCCCCAAAAGAGACCCAGTACTTC. Full variable domain (remainder filled in from reference TRBV2 and TRBJ2-5): EPEVTQTPSHQVTQMGQEVILRCVPISNHLYFYWYRQILGQKVEFLVSFYNNEISEKSEIFDDQFSVERPDGSNFTLKIRSTKLEDSAMYFCASSEDRPPKETQYFGPGTRLLVL.

The chain recombines TRBV11-1 with TRBJ2-3; 10 positions match TRBD2. The V and J ends lost 1 base and 3 bases, in that order; junction bases with no gene match: 1. CDR1 is SGHAT, CDR2 FQDESV, per germline (reference sequence). The CDR3 runs 15 residues. The CDR3 DNA is TGTGCCAGCAGCTTAGGGACTAGCGGAACAGATACGCAGTATTTT. It specifies CASSLGTSGTDTQYF.

This CDR3 is CASSLKGRDTQYF. As DNA, the CDR3 is TGTGCCAGCAGCTTGAAGGGGCGGGATACGCAGTATTTT. J is TRBJ2-3 and V is TRBV5-6; maybe TRBD1 (5 bases). The length of the CDR3 is 13 residues. V lost 1 base and J 6 bases, leaving 9 bases between the germline ends. CDR1 and CDR2 (germline): SGHDT, YYEEEE.

The rearrangement uses TRBV2 and TRBJ2-7, with D unclear. This CDR3 has 15 amino acids. V was cut by 3 bases and J by 0 bases, with 12 bases left in between. CDR1 is SNHLY and CDR2 is FYNNEI in the germline V gene. DNA for the CDR3: TGTGCCAGCAGTGATGTCTGGCGGAACTCCTACGAGCAGTACTTC. Residues: CASSDVWRNSYEQYF.

The CDR3 nucleotides read TGTGCCAGCAGCCTAGAAACAGGGGGCGCCAATGGCTACACCTTC. Amino acids: CASSLETGGANGYTF. The chain employs TRBV7-3 and TRBJ1-2; 9 bases fit TRBD1. With 5 bases clipped from V and 6 bases from J, the junction kept 10 bases outside the gene matches. The germline CDR1 and CDR2 sequences are SGHTA and FQGTGA. The CDR3 sequence is 15 residues long.